This TCR beta chain is drawn from a study of blood T cell repertoires in COVID-19. This clone was recorded only once. V lost 3 bases, J lost 5 bases, and 14 bases stayed unmatched. CDR1 and CDR2 from the germline V gene are SGHAT and FQNNGV. The CDR3 totals 17 residues. The repertoire was sequenced with immunoSEQ multiplex PCR; TCRdb's copy has only in-frame clones and lacks some. The repertoire includes roughly 200,000 clones, roughly 86% of them detected once, and 10% sits in the top ten. The V call is TRBV11-2, the J call TRBJ2-5; 8 nucleotides align to TRBD2. The source is a woman aged 50 to 60 with COVID-19, enrolled during active disease. Sequenced sample: peripheral blood. This chain's CDR3 is CASSFTALGGAMETQYF. The CDR3, as DNA: TGTGCCAGCAGCTTTACGGCCCTCGGGGGGGCTATGGAGACCCAGTACTTC.